One sample yielded the 31 T cell receptor beta chains listed below, sequenced in a study of OX40 agonist ivuxolimab in advanced cancers. Sequencing used immunoSEQ multiplex PCR; TCRdb keeps in-frame clones, though not all of them. The profile shows around 40,000 clones, 80% of them singletons. The specimen was CD4+ or CD8+ T cells sorted from blood, collected in a trial of the OX40 agonist ivuxolimab. Every receptor here comes from an adult with an advanced solid tumor such as melanoma, head and neck, liver or kidney cancer.

The chain joins TRBV14 to TRBJ2-1; tentative D call: TRBD2 (6 bases). The CDR3 sequence is 15 residues long. The germline V and J ends were trimmed by 5 bases and 3 bases, with 14 bases remaining between them. Germline CDR1 and CDR2: SGHDN and FVKESK. CDR3 loop: CASSYSGFFYNEQFF. The DNA for the CDR3 is TGTGCCAGCAGCTATAGCGGTTTCTTCTACAATGAGCAGTTCTTC.

The count of this clone is one. The CDR3, as DNA: TGTGCCAGCAGCTTAATGGGGGACCCTCAAGAGACCCAGTACTTC. Amino acids: CASSLMGDPQETQYF. The rearrangement uses TRBV7-6 and TRBJ2-5; D might be TRBD1 or TRBD2, each matching 5 bases. V was cut by 2 bases and J by 2 bases, with 12 bases left in between. Germline CDR1 reads SGHVS; CDR2 reads FNYEAQ. There are 15 residues in the CDR3.

The V call is TRBV30, the J call TRBJ1-6; tentatively, D is TRBD1 (5 bases). Between the trimmed V and J ends, which lost 2 bases and 4 bases, there was a span of 9 bases. The germline V gene encodes CDR1 GTSNPN and CDR2 SVGIG (reference sequence). The CDR3 extends over 14 amino acids. CDR3 residues: CAWSYDRYNSPLHF. The CDR3 DNA reads TGTGCCTGGAGTTACGACAGATATAATTCACCCCTCCACTTT.

CDR3 in amino acids: CASSPGQGPGYTF. The CDR3 DNA reads TGTGCCAGCAGCCCGGGACAGGGACCTGGCTACACCTTC. This chain uses TRBV5-6 with TRBJ1-2, with 9 bases that match TRBD1. In germline, CDR1 is SGHDT, CDR2 YYEEEE. The ends lost 4 bases at V and 7 bases at J; junction bases unmatched: 5. The CDR3 length is 13 residues.

V and J are TRBV7-2 and TRBJ1-2; D uncertain. V lost 2 bases and J 5 bases, leaving 15 bases between the germline ends. Germline V CDR1 and CDR2: SGHTA, FQGNSA. The CDR3 covers 15 residues. The CDR3 protein is CASSLRTDSFYGYTF. The CDR3 region has the DNA TGTGCCAGCAGCTTAAGGACGGATAGTTTTTATGGCTACACCTTC.

The genes are TRBV2 and TRBJ1-2; a possible D gene is TRBD1 (6 bases). The CDR3 totals 13 residues. Trimming cost V 4 bases and J 5 bases, with 11 bases left between them. Germline CDR1 reads SNHLY; CDR2 reads FYNNEI. The CDR3, as DNA: TGTGCCAGCAGTGTACAGGGAGGGTATGGCTACACCTTC. This translates into CASSVQGGYGYTF.

This chain uses TRBV11-2 with TRBJ2-1, with 10 bases aligning to TRBD2. The J segment lost 6 bases and the V segment lost 5 bases, leaving 4 bases of the junction unmatched. CDR1 and CDR2 (germline): SGHAT, FQNNGV. The CDR3 consists of 14 residues. In DNA, the CDR3 is TGTGCCAGCAGCCTAGCGGGAGTTCGCAATGAGCAGTTCTTC. It encodes CASSLAGVRNEQFF.

The rearrangement links TRBV19 to TRBJ1-1; D is unresolved. This CDR3 region has 12 residues. The germline CDR1 and CDR2 sequences are LNHDA and SQIVND (reference sequence). The V end was cut by 2 bases, the J end by 2 bases, with 3 bases between. In DNA form, the CDR3 reads TGTGCCAGTAGTATATACAACACTGAAGCTTTCTTT. Translation: CASSIYNTEAFF.

DNA for the CDR3: TGTGCCAGCAGCTTAGGGAGGGGCGAGACCCAGTACTTC. Amino acid sequence: CASSLGRGETQYF. This chain uses TRBV7-8 with TRBJ2-5, with a weak D call TRBD2 (6 bases). From germline, CDR1 is SGHVS and CDR2 FQNEAQ. The V and J ends lost 1 base and 5 bases respectively, with 8 bases between them. The CDR3 has 13 amino acids.

The rearrangement joins TRBV7-2 to TRBJ2-2; 10 bases map to TRBD1. Germline CDR1 reads SGHTA; CDR2 reads FQGNSA. The CDR3 extends over 15 amino acids. V gave up 3 bases and J gave up 5 bases; unmatched junction bases: 3. CDR3 residues: CASSLTGGNTGELFF. The CDR3 DNA sequence: TGTGCCAGCAGCTTGACAGGGGGCAATACCGGGGAGCTGTTTTTT.

The rearrangement joins TRBV18 to TRBJ1-2; D might be TRBD1 (6 bases). The CDR3 has 14 amino acids. Trimming cost V 6 bases and J 7 bases, with 18 bases left between them. The germline CDR1 and CDR2 sequences are KGHSH and LQKENI. The CDR3 bases are TGTGCCAGCTCCCCGCAGGGGCGCAGACTTGGCTACACCTTC. This translates into CASSPQGRRLGYTF.

V usage is TRBV5-4 and J usage is TRBJ2-5; possible D gene TRBD2, 6 bases. Near its end, the DNA agrees better with TRBJ2-7, so the J call may be wrong. CDR1 and CDR2 (germline): SGHNT, YYREEE (reference sequence). The CDR3 has 13 residues. The CDR3 DNA reads as TGTGCCAGCAGCTTTAGCGGATCCTACGAGCAGTACTTC. This translates into CASSFSGSYEQYF.

The CDR3 coding sequence is TGTGCCAGCAGCTTGAGGACAGGGGGTAATGAAAAACTGTTTTTT. Protein sequence: CASSLRTGGNEKLFF. V is TRBV5-6 and J is TRBJ1-4; 10 nucleotides agree with TRBD1. This CDR3 is 15 amino acids long. The V and J ends lost 1 base and 4 bases, in that order; junction bases with no gene match: 1. Germline V gives CDR1 SGHDT, CDR2 YYEEEE.

The CDR3 sequence: CAWSVDRGDTQYF. In DNA form, the CDR3 reads TGTGCCTGGAGTGTCGATAGGGGAGATACGCAGTATTTT. This chain connects TRBV30 to TRBJ2-3; maybe TRBD1 (5 bases). The CDR3 has 13 amino acids. Germline assignment: CDR1 GTSNPN and CDR2 SVGIG (reference sequence). The V end lost 0 bases, the J end lost 5 bases, and 9 bases lay between the germline ends.

V usage is TRBV5-1 and J usage is TRBJ1-4, with no clear D. V shed 2 bases and J shed 4 bases, with 6 bases lying between them. This CDR3 is built from 13 residues. The germline V gene encodes CDR1 SGHRS and CDR2 YFSETQ. For the CDR3, the DNA is TGCGCCAGCAGCTTTTTGGGTAATGAAAAACTGTTTTTT. Protein: CASSFLGNEKLFF.

This chain connects TRBV28 to TRBJ2-7; TRBD1 aligns across 8 bases. V trimming: 6 bases; J trimming: 12 bases; junction bases outside the gene matches: 10. CDR3 length: 12 amino acids. Looked up from germline, CDR1 is MDHEN and CDR2 is SYDVKM. Here the CDR3 reads CASSPGTGPGYF. DNA for the CDR3: TGTGCCAGCAGCCCCGGGACAGGACCGGGGTACTTC. Complete variable domain (other parts from reference TRBV28 and TRBJ2-7): DVKVTQSSRYLVKRTGEKVFLECVQDMDHENMFWYRQDPGLGLRLIYFSYDVKMKEKGDIPEGYSVSREKKERFSLILESASTNQTSMYLCASSPGTGPGYFGPGTRLTVT.

This chain links TRBV5-8 with TRBJ1-5, with D perhaps TRBD1 (6 bases). The CDR3 loop spans 16 amino acids. In germline, CDR1 is SGHTS, CDR2 YDEGEE. With 0 bases removed from V and 3 bases from J, the gap between germline ends came to 13 bases. CDR3 nucleotides: TGTGCCAGCAGCTTGGGGGGCAGGGGCTACAATCAGCCCCAGCATTTT. This encodes CASSLGGRGYNQPQHF.

V and J are TRBV7-2 and TRBJ2-7; D uncertain. V dropped 2 bases and J dropped 5 bases, with 10 bases sitting between them. CDR3 length: 13 residues. CDR1 is SGHTA and CDR2 is FQGNSA in the germline V gene. CDR3 nucleotides: TGTGCCAGCAGCTTACTCCGGGTCCACGAGCAGTACTTC. This codes for CASSLLRVHEQYF.

This clone showed up just a few times. V is TRBV7-2 and J is TRBJ1-6; possibly TRBD1 for D (6 bases). V was trimmed by 10 bases and J by 10 bases, leaving 14 bases between them. This CDR3 has 12 residues. Per germline, CDR1 SGHTA and CDR2 FQGNSA. The CDR3 nucleotides are TGTGCCACCAAAAGGGGGGGATCACCCCTCCACTTT. It yields the protein CATKRGGSPLHF.

The chain employs TRBV7-9 and TRBJ1-3; no clear D. The CDR3 is made up of 10 amino acids. The ends were cut back, 8 bases at V and 1 base at J, with 0 bases in the middle. The germline CDR1 and CDR2 sequences are SEHNR and FQNEAQ (reference sequence). CDR3 sequence reads: CASSGNTIYF. Written as DNA, the CDR3 is TGTGCCAGCTCTGGAAACACCATATATTTT.

The V gene is TRBV18, the J gene TRBJ2-1; 7 bases are a match to TRBD1. V lost 3 bases, J lost 4 bases, and 12 bases stayed unmatched. Germline V lookup: CDR1 KGHSH, CDR2 LQKENI. This CDR3 has 17 residues. This CDR3 reads CASSPRQGSSLYNEQFF. For the CDR3, the DNA is TGTGCCAGCTCACCTCGACAGGGTTCCAGCCTATACAATGAGCAGTTCTTC.

This clone was seen more than once but under ten times. The rearrangement joins TRBV7-6 to TRBJ1-3, with 8 positions matching TRBD1. The CDR3 loop spans 15 amino acids. The germline V gene has CDR1 SGHVS and CDR2 FNYEAQ. The V segment lost 5 bases and the J segment 4 bases; nucleotides outside the gene matches: 7. The DNA for the CDR3 is TGTGCCAGCAGCGAGGACAGGGCGTCCGGAAACACCATATATTTT. Translated, it gives CASSEDRASGNTIYF.

The chain carries TRBV18 and TRBJ1-3, with D possibly TRBD1 on 5 matching bases. This CDR3 has 16 amino acids. V lost 5 bases, J lost 0 bases, and 14 bases lay in between. Per germline, CDR1 KGHSH and CDR2 LQKENI. The CDR3 sequence: CASSRDVVSSGNTIYF. Written as DNA, the CDR3 is TGTGCCAGCTCAAGGGACGTCGTAAGCTCTGGAAACACCATATATTTT. The whole variable domain, remainder taken from reference TRBV18 and TRBJ1-3, is NAGVMQNPRHLVRRRGQEARLRCSPMKGHSHVYWYRQLPEEGLKFMVYLQKENIIDESGMPKERFSAEFPKEGPSILRIQQVVRGDSAAYFCASSRDVVSSGNTIYFGEGSWLTVV.

Only a few counts were recorded for this clone. The rearrangement uses TRBV27 and TRBJ2-1; 10 nucleotides line up with TRBD2. The CDR3 extends over 16 amino acids. Trimming cost V 5 bases and J 7 bases; bases outside gene matches: 11. Germline values: CDR1 MNHEY, CDR2 SMNVEV (reference sequence). The CDR3: CASSPLAGGAGNEQFF. Written as DNA, the CDR3 is TGTGCCAGCAGTCCGTTAGCGGGGGGCGCGGGTAATGAGCAGTTCTTC.

The V gene is TRBV30, the J gene TRBJ1-4, with D tentatively TRBD1 (5 bases). CDR1 and CDR2 from the germline V gene are GTSNPN and SVGIG (reference sequence). The CDR3 is 15 amino acids. The ends were cut back, 4 bases at V and 7 bases at J, with 19 bases in the middle. The CDR3 reads CAWTTKGREVEKLFF. The CDR3 DNA follows: TGTGCCTGGACCACCAAGGGGAGGGAGGTTGAAAAACTGTTTTTT.

This chain links TRBV19 with TRBJ1-5; 7 bases fit TRBD1. Per germline, CDR1 LNHDA and CDR2 SQIVND (reference sequence). With 6 bases clipped from V and 3 bases from J, the junction kept 8 bases outside the gene matches. The CDR3 spans 15 residues. CDR3 in DNA: TGTGCCAGTAGCCGGACAGGTGATGACAATCAGCCCCAGCATTTT. Encoded protein: CASSRTGDDNQPQHF.

Concerning this clone: Compared with germline, one end of the junction differs, possibly owing to a read error. V is TRBV5-1 and J is TRBJ2-5; D gene uncertain. The CDR3 consists of 15 residues. The germline V gene encodes CDR1 SGHRS and CDR2 YFSETQ. The CDR3, as DNA: TGCGCCAGCAGCTTGGCATTAGGGAATGGAGAGACCCAGAACTTC. This gives the protein CASSLALGNGETQNF.

J is TRBJ1-2 and V is TRBV11-2; the D is unclear. The CDR3 consists of 15 residues. The germline gives CDR1 SGHAT, CDR2 FQNNGV. The V end lost 1 base, the J end lost 8 bases, and 17 bases lay between the germline ends. The CDR3 DNA reads TGTGCCAGCAGCTTAGCGTCCTCGGGCCACCGGGGCTACACCTTC. Its protein is CASSLASSGHRGYTF.

The CDR3 bases are TGTGCCAGCAGCGCCGGACGGAATCAGCCCCAGCATTTT. It encodes CASSAGRNQPQHF. The chain links TRBV9 to TRBJ1-5, with D unresolved. Germline V gives CDR1 SGDLS, CDR2 YYNGEE. This CDR3 has 13 residues. Trimming removed 3 bases at V and 4 bases at J, with 8 bases between. Full variable domain (rest looked up from reference TRBV9 and TRBJ1-5): DSGVTQTPKHLITATGQRVTLRCSPRSGDLSVYWYQQSLDQGLQFLIQYYNGEERAKGNILERFSAQQFPDLHSELNLSSLELGDSALYFCASSAGRNQPQHFGDGTRLSIL.

A note on this clone: A read error may explain this, as a much larger clone is one base away. The sample has other DNA sequences that encode this CDR3 too. The J gene is TRBJ1-2, the V gene TRBV7-8, with D possibly being TRBD1 (5 bases). Germline CDR1 is SGHVS and CDR2 is FQNEAQ. The CDR3 has 14 residues. The CDR3 DNA reads TGTGCCAGCAGCTCAGGCGGGGGTTTGCGTGGCTACACTTTC. This encodes CASSSGGGLRGYTF.

V and J are TRBV10-3 and TRBJ1-1, with no clear D. The CDR3 is made up of 13 amino acids. Germline V gene data show CDR1 as ENHRY and CDR2 as SYGVKD. V lost 4 bases to trimming and J lost 8 bases, with 14 bases between them. This CDR3 reads CAISGAPGEEAFF. CDR3 DNA sequence: TGTGCCATCAGTGGGGCCCCTGGGGAAGAAGCTTTCTTT.